This TCR beta chain emerged from a study of T-cell memory formation after mild COVID-19. For the study at large: Each donor largely had its own TCR clusters.

Germline loops: CDR1 SGHRS, CDR2 YFSETQ. The CDR3 covers 15 residues. After removal of 0 bases from V and 6 bases from J, the junction contained 7 bases not matched to a gene. TCR alpha and TCR beta cDNA libraries carrying sample barcodes and UMIs came from 5'RACE with constant-segment primers. TCRdb recomputed calls from the 5' RACE reads with MiXCR, one row per CDR3 protein. The sample yields 100,000 or so distinct CDR3 sequences, around 10% seen once. This clonotype was detected a few times. The antigen is unknown. Regarding the study as a whole: Largely, contracting CD4+ clones fell within CM and EM, and contracting CD8+ clones within EMRA. Memory from before infection featured some responding clones, which suggests cross-reactive memory joined.

The TCR comes from a young man who had mild COVID-19 (a few samples of this study predate the infection). Cell type and time point are not known. Sequencing was done on a sample of PBMCs or a T cell subset sorted from them (not recorded which). This rearrangement joins TRBV5-1 to TRBJ2-3; 7 nucleotides align to TRBD2. CDR3 DNA sequence: TGCGCCAGCAGCTTGGGCGAGCGGGGCGCGGATACGCAGTATTTT. Its protein product is CASSLGERGADTQYF.